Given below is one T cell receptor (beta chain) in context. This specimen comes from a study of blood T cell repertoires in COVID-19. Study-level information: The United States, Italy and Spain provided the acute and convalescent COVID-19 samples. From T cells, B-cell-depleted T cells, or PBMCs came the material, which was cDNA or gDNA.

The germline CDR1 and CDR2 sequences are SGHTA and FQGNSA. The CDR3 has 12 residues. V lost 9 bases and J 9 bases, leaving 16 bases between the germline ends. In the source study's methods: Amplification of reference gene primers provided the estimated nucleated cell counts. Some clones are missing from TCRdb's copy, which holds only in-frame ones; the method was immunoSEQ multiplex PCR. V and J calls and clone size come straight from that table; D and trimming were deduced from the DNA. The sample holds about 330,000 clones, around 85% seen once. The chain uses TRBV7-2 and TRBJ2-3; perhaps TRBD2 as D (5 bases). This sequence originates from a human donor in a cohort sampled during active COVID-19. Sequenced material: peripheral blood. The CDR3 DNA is TGTGCCAGTGGCGCGGTCACGGGAACGCAGTATTTT. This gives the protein CASGAVTGTQYF.